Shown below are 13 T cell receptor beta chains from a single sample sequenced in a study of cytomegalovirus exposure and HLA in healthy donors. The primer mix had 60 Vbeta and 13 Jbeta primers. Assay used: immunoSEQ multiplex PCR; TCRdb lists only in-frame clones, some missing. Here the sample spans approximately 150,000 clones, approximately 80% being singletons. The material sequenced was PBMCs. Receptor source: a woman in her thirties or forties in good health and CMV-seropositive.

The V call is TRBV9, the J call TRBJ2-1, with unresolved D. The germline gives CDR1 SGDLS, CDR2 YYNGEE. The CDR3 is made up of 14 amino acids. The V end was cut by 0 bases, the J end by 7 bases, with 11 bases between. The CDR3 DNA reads TGTGCCAGCAGCGTAGTGGCAGGTGGAAATGAGCAGTTCTTC. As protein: CASSVVAGGNEQFF.

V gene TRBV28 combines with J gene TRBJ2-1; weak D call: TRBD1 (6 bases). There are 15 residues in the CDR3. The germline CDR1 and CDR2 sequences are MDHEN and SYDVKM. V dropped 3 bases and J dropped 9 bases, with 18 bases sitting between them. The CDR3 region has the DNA TGTGCCAGCAGTTTGGGGGCATTGACAGAGGCTGAGCAGTTCTTC. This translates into CASSLGALTEAEQFF.

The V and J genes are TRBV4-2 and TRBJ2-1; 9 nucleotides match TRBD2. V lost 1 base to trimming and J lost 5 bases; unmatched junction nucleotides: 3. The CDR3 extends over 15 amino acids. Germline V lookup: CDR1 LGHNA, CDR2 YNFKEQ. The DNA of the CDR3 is TGTGCCAGCAGCCAAGCTAGCGGGACGAACAATGAGCAGTTCTTC. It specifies CASSQASGTNNEQFF.

The CDR3 bases are TGCGCCAGCAGCTTGGGGGGCGACGCAGATACGCAGTATTTT. Its translation: CASSLGGDADTQYF. V is TRBV5-1 and J is TRBJ2-3; maybe TRBD1 (5 bases). The CDR3 is made up of 14 amino acids. The V end was cut by 0 bases, the J end by 4 bases, with 9 bases between. CDR1 is SGHRS and CDR2 is YFSETQ in the germline V gene. The full variable domain, rest sourced from reference TRBV5-1 and TRBJ2-3, is KAGVTQTPRYLIKTRGQQVTLSCSPISGHRSVSWYQQTPGQGLQFLFEYFSETQRNKGNFPGRFSGRQFSNSRSEMNVSTLELGDSALYLCASSLGGDADTQYFGPGTRLTVL.

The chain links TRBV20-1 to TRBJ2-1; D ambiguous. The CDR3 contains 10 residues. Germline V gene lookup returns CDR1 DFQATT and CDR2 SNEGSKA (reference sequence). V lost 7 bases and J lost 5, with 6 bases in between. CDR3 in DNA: TGCAGTGGGAGAAACAATGAGCAGTTCTTC. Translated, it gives CSGRNNEQFF.

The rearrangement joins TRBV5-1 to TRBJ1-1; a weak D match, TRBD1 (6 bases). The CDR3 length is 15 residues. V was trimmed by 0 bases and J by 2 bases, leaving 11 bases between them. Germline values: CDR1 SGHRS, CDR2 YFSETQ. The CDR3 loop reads CASSLEDRSNTEAFF. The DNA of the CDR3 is TGCGCCAGCAGCTTGGAAGACAGGTCAAACACTGAAGCTTTCTTT.

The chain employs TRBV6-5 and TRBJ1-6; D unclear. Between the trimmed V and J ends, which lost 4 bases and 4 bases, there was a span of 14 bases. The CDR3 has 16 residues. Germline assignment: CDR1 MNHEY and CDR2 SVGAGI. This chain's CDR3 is CASSSTPGGYNSPLHF. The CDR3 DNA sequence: TGTGCCAGCAGTTCCACACCGGGAGGTTATAATTCACCCCTCCACTTT.

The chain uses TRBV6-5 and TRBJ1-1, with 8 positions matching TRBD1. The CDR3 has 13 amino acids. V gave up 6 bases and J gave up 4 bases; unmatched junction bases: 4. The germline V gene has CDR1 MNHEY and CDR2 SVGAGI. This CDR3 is CASRRDRGTEAFF. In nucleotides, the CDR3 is TGTGCCAGCAGGCGCGACAGGGGCACTGAAGCTTTCTTT.

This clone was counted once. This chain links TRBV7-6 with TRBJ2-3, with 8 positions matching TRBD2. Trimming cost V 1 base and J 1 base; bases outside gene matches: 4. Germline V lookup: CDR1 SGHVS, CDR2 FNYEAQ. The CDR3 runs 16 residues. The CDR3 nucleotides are TGTGCCAGCAGCTTAGGGGGTAGCGGGGGCACAGATACGCAGTATTTT. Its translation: CASSLGGSGGTDTQYF.

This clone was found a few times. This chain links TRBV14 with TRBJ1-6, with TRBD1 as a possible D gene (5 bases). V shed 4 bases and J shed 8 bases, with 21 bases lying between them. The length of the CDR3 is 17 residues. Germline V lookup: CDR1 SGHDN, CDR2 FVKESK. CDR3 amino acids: CASSLREPGTWHSPLHF. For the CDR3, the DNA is TGTGCCAGCAGCCTGAGGGAACCGGGGACTTGGCATTCACCCCTCCACTTT.

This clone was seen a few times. CDR3 sequence reads: CASRNAGGPYNEQFF. The CDR3 nucleotides are TGTGCCAGCAGGAACGCGGGGGGGCCGTACAATGAGCAGTTCTTC. The V gene is TRBV2, the J gene TRBJ2-1, with TRBD2 identical over 9 bases. Per germline, CDR1 SNHLY and CDR2 FYNNEI. CDR3 length: 15 amino acids. The V and J ends lost 6 bases and 4 bases, in that order; junction bases with no gene match: 7.

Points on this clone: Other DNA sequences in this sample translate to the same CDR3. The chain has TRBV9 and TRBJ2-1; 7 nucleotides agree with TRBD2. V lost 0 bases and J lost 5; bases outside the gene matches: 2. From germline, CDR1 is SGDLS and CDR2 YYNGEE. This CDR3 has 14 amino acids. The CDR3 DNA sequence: TGTGCCAGCAGCGTAGCGCTAGCGGACAATGAGCAGTTCTTC. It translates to CASSVALADNEQFF.

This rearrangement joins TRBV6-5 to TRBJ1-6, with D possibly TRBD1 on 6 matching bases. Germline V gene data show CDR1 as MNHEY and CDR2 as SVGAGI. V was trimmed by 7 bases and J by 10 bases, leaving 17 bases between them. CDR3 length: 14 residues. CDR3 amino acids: CASTYNIQGSPLHF. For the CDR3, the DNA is TGTGCCAGCACTTATAATATACAGGGCTCACCCCTCCACTTT.